Given below is one T cell receptor beta chain in context. This clonotype was observed once. No antigen is known for it. No much larger clonotype is one base removed from it; base qualities were not supplied. Measured from the cysteine to the phenylalanine, the CDR3 is 17 residues long. Only the CDR3 portion is preserved as DNA: 51 bases, with reading frame beginning at the first base. The germline V gene sets CDR1 to SGHDN and CDR2 to FVKESK. The data were taken from a study of blood T cells in healthy people across ages (dated by TCRdb to the mid-2010s). Context from the whole study: In model experiments, template switching captured roughly one uniquely barcoded TCR beta cDNA molecule for every two T cells. Using deep sequencing normalized with unique cDNA molecular identifiers, the study measured how TCR beta repertoire diversity changes with age. The donors were divided into four age groups: young (average around 17 years), middle-aged (over 35), aged (about 60) and long-lived (about 79). To avoid experimental bias, donors of different ages were randomly spread across the sequencing lanes. For two donors (one aged 18 to 29 and one aged 80 or older), the study analyzed two additional independent replicas of 1 million unique cDNA reads from the same blood draw.

General conclusions and limits of the study: Because profiling used bulk unsorted PBMCs, naive and antigen-experienced compartments could not be compared conclusively. Observed TCR beta diversity per million T cells fell roughly linearly with age, and a significant reduction was already apparent by age around 36. Estimates of total diversity from one million sequenced T cells were regarded as lower bounds and underestimates. Observed TCR beta diversity correlated strongly with the percentage of naive T cells measured by flow cytometry. Compared with the aged group, the long-lived group had more naive CD4+ T cells, fewer expanded clones and increased TCR diversity, suggesting age selection. The CMV infection status of donors was not known, potentially confounding age-related changes in expanded clonotypes.

The donors were roughly 40 Caucasian individuals from Russia, aged roughly 6 to 100 years, who were systemically healthy. Each donor gave 9.5 to 10 milliliters of peripheral blood, drawn into EDTA-treated Vacutainer tubes. Ficoll-Paque density-gradient centrifugation was used to isolate PBMCs, with at least 6.5 million per sample. Total RNA was extracted from PBMCs with Trizol reagent, with at least 6 micrograms obtained per sample. Naive CD45RAhigh/CD27high T cell percentages were measured by flow cytometry on a PBMC aliquot from every donor. The library was made by 5' RACE. Sequencing used an Illumina HiSeq 2500. The second PCR ran for about 6 to 11 cycles and used a J-beta primer mix along with a sample-barcoded 5' primer. A unique molecular identifier was introduced onto each TCR beta cDNA molecule by a template-switch 5' adaptor carrying 12 random nucleotides. At least 2.5 million CDR3-containing paired-end reads were obtained from each sample. The Mint cDNA synthesis kit, primed by a TRBC-specific oligonucleotide, was used to synthesize first-strand cDNA from all RNA. After uracil-DNA glycosylase treatment, a first 18-cycle PCR used universal primers M1SS and BC2_uni_R on all cDNA. The authors' analysis ran thus. Each sample was normalized by randomly selecting 1 million high-quality reads, each carrying a distinct molecular identifier. Reads with shared molecular identifiers were discarded instead of being binned into consensus sequences. CDR3 identification, clonotype clustering and error correction used MiTCR with a Q25 quality threshold and the strictest error-elimination algorithm. A nonparametric unseen species model using Euler transformation provided a lower-bound estimate of total TCR beta diversity. TCRdb passed the public sequencing reads through fastp at Q25 and MiXCR, retaining productive beta sequences. Rows are unified per CDR3 protein, each entry keeping the most common DNA and genes. TCRdb, not the original authors, processed these V and J calls. Within this sample are roughly 830,000 distinct CDR3 sequences, with approximately 65% of them counted one time only. The ten largest account for 28% of the sample.

The chain links TRBV14 with TRBJ2-4, and perhaps TRBD1 as D gene, on 6 matching bases. The DNA end is more similar to TRBJ2-7, so the J call may be wrong. This receptor was obtained from a man aged 30-40 years in good health. The sequenced material came from blood. This receptor has the CDR3 CASSQDWQTGTFYEQYF. The DNA is TGTGCCAGCAGCCAAGATTGGCAAACAGGGACCTTCTACGAGCAGTACTTC.